This TCR beta chain was sequenced for a study of shared clonotypes between healthy human individuals. The length of the CDR3 is 17 residues. V lost 4 bases, J lost 2 bases, and 12 bases stayed unmatched. Per germline, CDR1 SGHAT and CDR2 FQNNGV. Positively selected for CCR7, the CD45RO-negative cells used as naive CD8 cells excluded terminally differentiated effector memory CD45RA+ cells. Within Nashville, Tennessee resided all donors, each a Caucasian adult. Method: immunoSEQ multiplex PCR; TCRdb's copy keeps in-frame clones and lacks some. This sample has around 2,000,000 clones; about 95% occur once, and the top ten carry 0.9% to 1.3%.

The J gene is TRBJ2-7, the V gene TRBV11-2; TRBD2 agrees at 9 bases. The sequencing input was naive CD8+ T cells sorted from blood. The TCR sequence derives from a man between 18 and 29 years old in good health. The CDR3 DNA follows: TGTGCCAGCAGCTCCCCCCCTAATAGCGGGAGAACCTACGAGCAGTACTTC. This encodes CASSSPPNSGRTYEQYF.